The source of this T cell receptor (beta chain) is a study of T cell responses to AZD1222 COVID-19 vaccine. J lost 4 bases, V lost 4 bases, and 3 bases had no gene match. Germline V lookup: CDR1 MNHEY, CDR2 SMNVEV (reference sequence). The CDR3 runs to 15 residues. The data were produced by immunoSEQ multiplex PCR, yet TCRdb's version contains in-frame clones alone and is incomplete. The data hold fewer than 200,000 clones, with over 80% observed a single time. Details on this clone: Its matching antigen is unknown.

Overall study findings and caveats: Spike-specific TCR breadth rose after two AZD1222 doses, and depth rose as well.

The sample here was peripheral blood, taken on day 0 of AZD1222 vaccination. This chain links TRBV27 with TRBJ1-6; 8 bases line up with TRBD1. The receptor was derived from an adult in good health. The CDR3 sequence is CASSWTGPYNSPLHF. CDR3 DNA: TGTGCCAGCAGTTGGACAGGGCCTTATAATTCACCCCTCCACTTT.